These 9 T cell receptor beta chains share one sample of origin, sequenced in a study of cytomegalovirus exposure and HLA in healthy donors. A multiplex PCR was run with 60 Vbeta primers and 13 Jbeta primers. Profiling relied on immunoSEQ multiplex PCR, and the TCRdb table lists in-frame clones only, not all of them. This sample's table has 50,000 to 70,000 clones. The sample taken for sequencing was PBMCs. The receptor source for this set is a male donor in good health and CMV-seronegative.

The chain uses TRBV5-6 and TRBJ2-4; tentatively, D is TRBD1 (6 bases). Germline V gene lookup returns CDR1 SGHDT and CDR2 YYEEEE. CDR3 size: 14 residues. Trimming cost V 6 bases and J 1 base, with 11 bases left between them. Here the CDR3 DNA reads TGTGCCAGCAATTTCCAGGGGGCCAAAAACATTCAGTACTTC. This translates into CASNFQGAKNIQYF.

Its frequency marks this clone as medium-sized (0.01 to 0.1%). Here the CDR3 reads CASSSGTSGAQNNEQFF. CDR3 nucleotide sequence: TGTGCCAGCAGCTCCGGGACTAGCGGGGCCCAGAACAATGAGCAGTTCTTC. The rearrangement uses TRBV11-2 and TRBJ2-1, with 13 nucleotides matching TRBD2. From germline, CDR1 is SGHAT and CDR2 FQNNGV. V lost 4 bases and J lost 5; bases outside the gene matches: 8. This CDR3 has 17 residues.

J is TRBJ2-1 and V is TRBV5-1; possibly TRBD1 for D (6 bases). The length of the CDR3 is 13 residues. Germline CDR1 and CDR2: SGHRS and YFSETQ. V lost 3 bases and J 3 bases, leaving 7 bases between the germline ends. Here the CDR3 reads CASSSDSYNEQFF. Here the CDR3 DNA reads TGCGCCAGCAGCTCGGACAGCTACAATGAGCAGTTCTTC.

The V gene is TRBV27, the J gene TRBJ1-1; a possible D gene is TRBD1 (5 bases). Germline-derived CDR1 and CDR2 are MNHEY and SMNVEV (reference sequence). The CDR3 sequence is 15 residues long. Deletions cut 0 bases from V and 4 bases from J, with 12 bases between. The CDR3 loop is CASSLSLGAGTEAFF. CDR3 DNA: TGTGCCAGCAGTTTATCTCTTGGGGCCGGCACTGAAGCTTTCTTT.

The chain couples TRBV6-5 to TRBJ2-7, with D possibly being TRBD2 (5 bases). With 3 bases removed from V and 2 bases from J, the gap between germline ends came to 11 bases. The CDR3 has 14 residues. Germline CDR1 MNHEY, CDR2 SVGAGI. Written as DNA, the CDR3 is TGTGCCAGCAGTTATAAAAGGGAGACCTACGAGCAGTACTTC. Amino acids: CASSYKRETYEQYF.

J is TRBJ2-7 and V is TRBV7-2, with a tentative D call TRBD1 (6 bases). From germline, CDR1 is SGHTA and CDR2 FQGNSA. Deletions cut 5 bases from V and 1 base from J, with 12 bases between. CDR3 length: 14 residues. For the CDR3, the DNA is TGTGCCAGCAGCGGCCGGGACACGTCCTACGAGCAGTACTTC. Its translation: CASSGRDTSYEQYF.

This sequence joins TRBV7-2 and TRBJ2-7; TRBD1 matches at 7 bases. This CDR3 has 14 residues. CDR1 and CDR2 (germline): SGHTA, FQGNSA. V shed 2 bases, J shed 3 bases, and the junction held 4 bases outside the gene matches. CDR3: CASSLTGTDYEQYF. CDR3 nucleotide sequence: TGTGCCAGCAGCTTAACCGGGACAGACTACGAGCAGTACTTC.

The chain combines TRBV13 with TRBJ2-2; 10 bases are shared with TRBD2. Germline lookup yields CDR1 PRHDT and CDR2 FYEKMQ (reference sequence). Unmatched junction bases numbered 8, after V lost 0 bases and J lost 4 bases. There are 18 residues in the CDR3. The CDR3 DNA reads TGTGCCAGCAGCTTAGGTCCAGCGGGAGGGCCACGCACCGGGGAGCTGTTTTTT. Translation gives CASSLGPAGGPRTGELFF.

The rearrangement joins TRBV19 to TRBJ2-1; TRBD2 agrees at 9 bases. From germline, CDR1 is LNHDA and CDR2 SQIVND (reference sequence). J gave up 2 bases and V 6 bases, and 5 bases lay outside the gene matches. The CDR3 consists of 15 residues. The CDR3 protein is CASRGLAFPYNEQFF. DNA of the CDR3: TGTGCCAGTAGGGGACTAGCCTTCCCCTACAATGAGCAGTTCTTC.